This TCR beta chain was identified in a study of early stage breast cancer tumors (dated by TCRdb to between 2016 and 2019). Background on the whole study: Of the approximately 15 invasive breast tumors, about a dozen were found to be estrogen receptor-positive, progesterone receptor-positive and HER2-negative. Of the roughly 12 ER+/PR+/HER2- tumors, eight were classified as invasive ductal carcinomas and four as invasive lobular carcinomas. The average read coverage per sample was roughly 9.5-fold. The samples as a whole yielded approximately 3,000,000 detected templates, corresponding to 950,000 to 1,300,000 unique clonotypes.

This clone has a handful of counts. Its antigen remains unidentified. No quality values exist for individual bases; no much larger clone is one base distant. CDR1 and CDR2 are read off the germline V gene as SNHLY and FYNNEI. From the cysteine through the phenylalanine, the CDR3 covers 14 amino acids. Only the CDR3 region is kept as DNA, spanning 42 bases read in frame from base 1. Trimming takes 6 bases off V and 5 bases off J; junction bases not matched to a gene: 7. The paper as a whole reports these results and caveats: Because the cohort was small, analysis by tumor subtype was not possible. Tumors showed around 2.5-fold higher T cell density and higher clonality than adjacent normal breast tissue. Greater similarity was observed between blood and normal breast repertoires than between blood and tumor repertoires, and tumor was distinguished from normal in about 85% of the 16 patients when each tissue was compared with blood. Enriched TCRB sequences shared across patients were found to be mostly commonly generated sequences that were unlikely to play an important role in the tumor microenvironment. Sequencing bulk genomic DNA from unsorted cells could not capture chain pairing or functional markers like CD4, CD8 and FOXP3.

Each sample was amplified as two independent genomic DNA replicates: approximately 0.5 ug for blood and roughly 1.5 ug for tumor or normal breast. TCRB sequencing of genomic DNA was carried out with the ImmunoSeq Intro kit according to the manufacturer's instructions. Multiplex PCR was run for roughly 33 cycles using proprietary primers and spike-in control sequences for absolute quantification. Single-end 150-bp reads were used to sequence an 87-bp fragment spanning the CDR3 plus the flanking V and J genes. Each lane of an Illumina MiSeq using version 3.0 chemistry carried seven multiplexed samples, with two replicates per sample. Regarding the original processing steps: The vendor's proprietary pipeline processed the raw data and merged both replicates into a single result for each sample. Productive rearrangements sharing the V-gene family, CDR3 amino acid sequence and J-gene segment were defined as clonotypes. To compute clonality, the normalized Shannon entropy (Pielou evenness) of TCRB abundances was subtracted from 1. To estimate T cell density, the total number of templates was divided by the number of input cells, which was inferred from the amount of DNA input. Recon was used with default parameters to estimate total repertoire diversity and clonality. Clonotypes with over 0.1% abundance in tumor and at least 32-fold higher abundance in tumor than in normal breast were defined as tumor-enriched. TCRdb carries this immuneACCESS record with in-frame sequences only. Its versions omit some clonotypes, under half of them owing to an unresolved V gene in the studies checked, with the rest unexplained. Clone size and the V and J calls come from that table; the DNA yielded D and trimming. For this sample there are about 29,000 clones; about four fifths appear just once. About 10% of the sample is in the top ten clones.

The study profiled bulk TCR beta-chain repertoires in matched peripheral blood, tumor and adjacent normal breast tissue taken from roughly 17 patients with early-stage breast cancer. Before surgery, whole blood (roughly 5-10 mL) was collected into EDTA tubes and processed within 2 hours. Peripheral blood mononuclear cells were isolated by Ficoll-Paque centrifugation in SepMate-50 tubes. PBMCs were cryopreserved in around 90% FBS with roughly 10% DMSO in aliquots of roughly 1.9 to 4.5 million cells and stored in liquid nitrogen. Genomic DNA was extracted with the Qiagen AllPrep DNA/RNA Mini kit. The chain employs TRBV2 and TRBJ2-3, with 8 bases matching TRBD1. Input material: blood. The receptor comes from a person in their fifties with breast cancer. The CDR3 loop reads CASSEDRARDTQYF. The sequenced DNA: TGTGCCAGCAGCGAGGACAGGGCCAGAGATACGCAGTATTTT. Here the CDR3 is joined to the reference TRBV2 and TRBJ2-3 genes, and the full variable domain is: EPEVTQTPSHQVTQMGQEVILRCVPISNHLYFYWYRQILGQKVEFLVSFYNNEISEKSEIFDDQFSVERPDGSNFTLKIRSTKLEDSAMYFCASSEDRARDTQYFGPGTRLTVL.